This T cell receptor (beta chain) was observed in a study of blood T cell repertoires in COVID-19. About the study: Samples representing acute and convalescent COVID-19 were sourced from the United States, Italy and Spain. T cells, B-cell-depleted T cells, or PBMCs provided the cDNA or gDNA that served as material.

This CDR3 has 14 amino acids. From germline, CDR1 is SGDLS and CDR2 YYNGEE. With 2 bases clipped from V and 2 bases from J, the junction kept 3 bases outside the gene matches. Generated by immunoSEQ multiplex PCR, the TCRdb table keeps only in-frame clones and is missing some. Counted here are about 70,000 clones, around nine tenths occurring once; the ten biggest clones make up 29%. Only one count was recorded for this clone. The clonotype was recovered from an elderly woman with active or convalescent COVID-19. This chain connects TRBV9 to TRBJ1-2; 7 bases fit TRBD1. Sequencing used peripheral blood. The CDR3 region is CASSVSTGNYGYTF. The CDR3 region has the DNA TGTGCCAGCAGCGTCTCGACAGGGAACTATGGCTACACCTTC.